This TCR beta chain was recorded in a study of technical replicates of blood from a handful of donors. Sequenced by immunoSEQ multiplex PCR; TCRdb stores in-frame clones only, minus some. The sample has 51,000 or so clones, roughly 90% seen once. Germline values: CDR1 SGHRS, CDR2 YFSETQ. Trimming shortened V by 1 base and J by 1 base, and 12 bases separated the two germline ends. The CDR3 extends over 15 amino acids. This chain connects TRBV5-1 to TRBJ2-7; maybe TRBD1 (6 bases). The receptor comes from a human donor in good health. Some clones in this sample may be carry-over from other donors' samples. Specimen: PBMCs. CDR3 protein: CASSLSGGGSYEQYF. In DNA form, the CDR3 reads TGCGCCAGCAGCTTGAGTGGGGGCGGTTCCTACGAGCAGTACTTC. The whole variable domain, filled in from reference TRBV5-1 and TRBJ2-7, reads KAGVTQTPRYLIKTRGQQVTLSCSPISGHRSVSWYQQTPGQGLQFLFEYFSETQRNKGNFPGRFSGRQFSNSRSEMNVSTLELGDSALYLCASSLSGGGSYEQYFGPGTRLTVT.